This T cell receptor (beta chain) was obtained from a study of T cell repertoires in cytomegalovirus infection. Study as a whole: Public TCR beta signatures provided an indication of both CMV infection and a matching HLA type.

The ends lost 5 bases at V and 5 bases at J; junction bases unmatched: 10. CDR1 and CDR2 from the germline V gene are SGHVS and FNYEAQ. CDR3 size: 15 residues. TCRdb re-derived calls from the reads in MiXCR, one entry per CDR3 protein. This repertoire shows about 600,000 distinct CDR3 sequences, 24% found once; its top ten account for 6.5% to 10%. Study-wide points: HLA-C-restricted CMV-specific TCR beta clonotypes prevailed in the ex vivo response.

Comment on this clonotype: What it recognizes is unknown.

The sequenced material came from CD8+ T cells from PBMCs. This TCR came from a human donor in good health (CMV status not recorded). Some clones in this sample may be carry-over from other donors' samples. The chain employs TRBV7-6 and TRBJ2-3, with 7 bases that match TRBD1. As DNA, the CDR3 is TGTGCCAGCAGCCTGAGGGGGCGCCTGGAAGATACGCAGTATTTT. Translating gives CASSLRGRLEDTQYF.